One and the same sample provided the 10 T cell receptor beta chains below, sequenced in a study of long-term antiretroviral therapy in people with HIV (dated by TCRdb to between 2021 and 2023). Sequencing of the TRB variable region was done with the immunoSEQ hsTCRB v3.0 assay at survey level resolution. TCRdb took this table from immuneACCESS and kept in-frame rearrangements with V and J called. Such tables lack part of the clones; where checked against another copy, unresolved V genes explain under half of the gap, and the rest is unexplained. This sample comprises around 25,000 clones, 85% of them detected only once. The leading ten clones occupy approximately 9.5% of the sample. Sequencing used unsorted PBMCs, obtained 2.3 years after starting antiretroviral therapy. The receptor set was obtained from a man aged 35 to 55 with HIV.

The rearrangement links TRBV7-3 to TRBJ2-1; TRBD2 matches at 9 bases. With V trimmed by 6 bases and J by 2 bases, 5 bases remained unmatched. The CDR3 is made up of 15 amino acids. Germline values: CDR1 SGHTA, CDR2 FQGTGA. CDR3 protein: CASRAAGGPYNEQFF. The CDR3 nucleotides read TGTGCCAGCAGAGCCGCGGGGGGGCCCTACAATGAGCAGTTCTTC.

The CDR3 bases are TGTGCCAGCAGCCATACTCGGACAGGGTTGAACACTGAAGCTTTCTTT. Translated: CASSHTRTGLNTEAFF. V is TRBV6-6 and J is TRBJ1-1, with 8 bases fitting TRBD1. Germline CDR1 reads MNHNY; CDR2 reads SVGAGI (reference sequence). This CDR3 is built from 16 residues. V lost 6 bases, J lost 0 bases, and 9 bases stayed unmatched.

The chain couples TRBV7-3 to TRBJ2-7; TRBD1 matches at 11 bases. Germline CDR1 SGHTA, CDR2 FQGTGA. CDR3 size: 19 residues. The junction had 18 bases not matched to a gene; V was cut back by 5 bases and J by 3 bases. CDR3: CASSPNISGGDRGYYEQYF. DNA for the CDR3: TGTGCCAGCAGCCCAAACATCTCGGGGGGGGACAGGGGGTACTACGAGCAGTACTTC.

The chain recombines TRBV5-1 with TRBJ1-2, with D perhaps matching TRBD1 (5 bases). The CDR3 covers 12 residues. The V gene lost 4 bases and the J gene lost 4 bases, with 8 bases spanning the gap. Germline V gives CDR1 SGHRS, CDR2 YFSETQ. The CDR3 loop is CASSVDTYGYTF. The CDR3 DNA reads TGCGCCAGCAGCGTGGACACCTATGGCTACACCTTC.

This chain joins TRBV30 and TRBJ1-1; no clear D. V lost 5 bases to trimming and J lost 2 bases, with 12 bases between them. Germline assignment: CDR1 GTSNPN and CDR2 SVGIG (reference sequence). The CDR3 consists of 13 residues. CDR3 region: CAWGRLRNTEAFF. In DNA form, the CDR3 reads TGTGCCTGGGGTCGGTTGCGTAACACTGAAGCTTTCTTT.

This clone was counted once. The chain recombines TRBV29-1 with TRBJ2-5; D is possibly TRBD1 (6 bases). The CDR3 length is 16 residues. Germline values: CDR1 SQVTM, CDR2 ANQGSEA. Trimming took 2 bases from V and 5 from J, leaving 21 bases between them. The CDR3 DNA reads TGCAGCGTTGAACCCCCGGGGCAGGGGCCCGAGGAGACCCAGTACTTC. Its translation is CSVEPPGQGPEETQYF.

The chain uses TRBV5-1 and TRBJ1-5; perhaps TRBD1 as D (5 bases). V shed 3 bases and J shed 9 bases, with 22 bases lying between them. This CDR3 contains 16 residues. Germline V gene lookup returns CDR1 SGHRS and CDR2 YFSETQ. CDR3 DNA sequence: TGCGCCAGCAGCTCCCTACCCTCGGGGGGAGCACGGCCCCAGCATTTT. Protein product: CASSSLPSGGARPQHF.

The chain has TRBV19 and TRBJ2-3; 10 nucleotides agree with TRBD1. Germline lookup yields CDR1 LNHDA and CDR2 SQIVND (reference sequence). V gave up 4 bases and J gave up 3 bases; unmatched junction bases: 13. The CDR3 has 18 amino acids. This CDR3 reads CASSKLFLTGGGTDTQYF. The CDR3 coding sequence is TGTGCCAGTAGTAAATTGTTTTTGACAGGGGGCGGAACAGATACGCAGTATTTT.

This clone has only a few counts. This chain links TRBV6-6 with TRBJ1-5; possibly TRBD1 for D (5 bases). With 9 bases removed from V and 7 bases from J, the gap between germline ends came to 19 bases. The CDR3 contains 14 residues. Germline V lookup: CDR1 MNHNY, CDR2 SVGAGI (reference sequence). DNA of the CDR3: TGTGCCAGTTTTGGCCCGAATGAGGGGCAGCCCCAGCATTTT. It yields the protein CASFGPNEGQPQHF.

The chain uses TRBV20-1 and TRBJ2-7; perhaps TRBD1 as D (5 bases). Germline CDR1 is DFQATT and CDR2 is SNEGSKA (reference sequence). The CDR3 extends over 11 amino acids. The CDR3 is CSAGQNYEQYF. The CDR3 nucleotides are TGCAGCGCTGGACAAAACTACGAGCAGTACTTC.